The 17 T cell receptor beta chains presented below share a single source sample, sequenced in a study of cytomegalovirus exposure and HLA in healthy donors. The PCR used 60 Vbeta and 13 Jbeta primers. The method was immunoSEQ multiplex PCR; TCRdb's version includes in-frame clones alone and lacks a portion of them. The table shows approximately 120,000 clones, with approximately 80% occurring only once. Sequences were obtained from PBMCs. These receptors came from a man aged 35 to 55 in good health and CMV-seropositive.

The chain combines TRBV5-4 with TRBJ1-6; 9 positions agree with TRBD1. V trimming: 6 bases; J trimming: 3 bases; junction bases outside the gene matches: 4. This CDR3 is built from 15 residues. Germline assignment: CDR1 SGHNT and CDR2 YYREEE (reference sequence). The CDR3 region has the DNA TGTGCCAGCACCCGGACAGGGGACTATAATTCACCCCTCCACTTT. Amino acids: CASTRTGDYNSPLHF.

This clone has only one observation. The V and J genes are TRBV2 and TRBJ1-5, with 9 bases aligning to TRBD1. CDR3 length: 15 residues. V was clipped by 4 bases and J by 5 bases; unmatched bases: 6. Germline V gene lookup returns CDR1 SNHLY and CDR2 FYNNEI. The CDR3 here is CASSVGTGRYQPQHF. CDR3 sequence (DNA): TGTGCCAGCAGTGTGGGGACAGGGAGGTATCAGCCCCAGCATTTT.

The rearrangement joins TRBV6-6 to TRBJ1-5; D is possibly TRBD1 (5 bases). The CDR3 runs to 13 residues. V lost 4 bases and J 11 bases, leaving 15 bases between the germline ends. Germline V gives CDR1 MNHNY, CDR2 SVGAGI (reference sequence). CDR3 sequence: CASSSTGPGSQHF. Here the CDR3 DNA reads TGTGCCAGCAGTTCAACAGGCCCAGGGTCCCAGCATTTT.

This clone was recorded a few times. The chain has TRBV19 and TRBJ2-7; D not certain. Per the germline V gene, CDR1 is LNHDA and CDR2 is SQIVND (reference sequence). The CDR3 runs 14 residues. V lost 3 bases to trimming and J lost 7 bases, with 16 bases between them. The CDR3 here is CASSIFPGPPEQYF. The CDR3, as DNA: TGTGCCAGTAGTATTTTTCCAGGCCCCCCGGAGCAGTACTTC.

This clone was picked up a small number of times. At one end, the junction sequence differs from germline, possibly due to a read error. The chain links TRBV7-8 to TRBJ2-7; D is perhaps TRBD1 (6 bases). Per the germline V gene, CDR1 is SGHVS and CDR2 is FQNEAQ. The CDR3 extends over 13 amino acids. The CDR3 region is CASSFGTPYEQYF. CDR3 DNA: TGTGCCAGCAGCTTTGGGACACCCTATGAGCAGTACTTC.

The rearrangement joins TRBV4-1 to TRBJ1-1; 8 bases line up with TRBD1. Germline V gene sequence: CDR1 MGHRA, CDR2 YSYEKL. V lost 3 bases to trimming and J lost 11 bases; unmatched junction nucleotides: 11. The CDR3 runs to 14 residues. CDR3 bases: TGCGCCAGCAGCCACGAAGAGCAGGGGGCTGGGGCTTTCTTT. Its protein product is CASSHEEQGAGAFF.

This chain links TRBV6-1 with TRBJ2-7, with D maybe TRBD2 (7 bases). The CDR3 has 14 residues. Germline-derived CDR1 and CDR2 are MNHNS and SASEGT. V lost 7 bases and J lost 4, with 17 bases in between. CDR3 loop: CASMGEGGRYEQYF. The CDR3, as DNA: TGTGCCAGCATGGGGGAGGGGGGCAGGTACGAGCAGTACTTC.

The V gene is TRBV4-1, the J gene TRBJ1-1, with 9 bases fitting TRBD1. CDR1 MGHRA and CDR2 YSYEKL come from the germline V gene. The CDR3 runs to 15 residues. The V and J ends lost 4 bases and 7 bases, in that order; junction bases with no gene match: 10. The CDR3, as DNA: TGCGCCAGCAGCCGAGCCGGGACAGGGCAAATTGAAGCTTTCTTT. Translation gives CASSRAGTGQIEAFF.

This chain connects TRBV30 to TRBJ1-5; TRBD1 agrees at 9 bases. Trimming at V came to 3 bases and at J to 4 bases, leaving 4 bases not matched to a gene. The V gene's germline CDR1 is GTSNPN and CDR2 SVGIG (reference sequence). The CDR3 loop spans 14 amino acids. The CDR3 DNA follows: TGTGCCTGGAGCGGACAGGGGCGGAATCAGCCCCAGCATTTT. Translated: CAWSGQGRNQPQHF.

The chain recombines TRBV27 with TRBJ2-7, with 8 nucleotides matching TRBD1. V trimming: 3 bases; J trimming: 6 bases; junction bases outside the gene matches: 4. In germline, CDR1 is MNHEY, CDR2 SMNVEV (reference sequence). The CDR3 extends over 13 amino acids. CDR3 residues: CASSFVTGAEQYF. As DNA, the CDR3 is TGTGCCAGCAGTTTCGTGACAGGGGCCGAGCAGTACTTC.

This sequence joins TRBV30 and TRBJ2-7, with 10 bases fitting TRBD1. Losses at the gene ends were 6 bases for V and 5 bases for J; bases not matched to a gene: 13. CDR1 and CDR2 from the germline V gene are GTSNPN and SVGIG (reference sequence). The CDR3 spans 15 residues. The CDR3: CACQKLGGTGDEQYF. The CDR3 DNA reads as TGTGCCTGTCAAAAACTGGGGGGGACAGGGGACGAGCAGTACTTC.

The J gene is TRBJ1-4, the V gene TRBV7-6; 9 bases fit TRBD1. Germline CDR1 is SGHVS and CDR2 is FNYEAQ. The junction had 12 bases not matched to a gene; V was cut back by 4 bases and J by 6 bases. The length of the CDR3 is 17 residues. CDR3 loop: CASSYSAPGQGYEKLFF. CDR3 in DNA: TGTGCCAGCAGCTACTCCGCTCCGGGACAGGGATATGAAAAACTGTTTTTT. Full variable domain (missing parts from reference TRBV7-6 and TRBJ1-4): GAGVSQSPRYKVTKRGQDVALRCDPISGHVSLYWYRQALGQGPEFLTYFNYEAQQDKSGLPNDRFSAERPEGSISTLTIQRTEQRDSAMYRCASSYSAPGQGYEKLFFGSGTQLSVL.

The chain recombines TRBV7-8 with TRBJ1-5, with D perhaps TRBD1 (6 bases). Trimming pared 5 bases from V and 5 bases from J, leaving 16 bases between. Germline CDR1 SGHVS, CDR2 FQNEAQ. CDR3 length: 15 amino acids. This CDR3 is CASSPRDITYQPQHF. Here the CDR3 DNA reads TGTGCCAGCAGCCCTCGGGACATTACCTATCAGCCCCAGCATTTT.

This chain uses TRBV30 with TRBJ2-2; TRBD2 agrees at 9 bases. The V segment lost 0 bases and the J segment 1 base; nucleotides outside the gene matches: 9. The CDR3 loop spans 18 amino acids. In germline, CDR1 is GTSNPN, CDR2 SVGIG (reference sequence). The CDR3 DNA follows: TGTGCCTGGAGTGTACGGCGGGGGGGCCAAAGGAACACCGGGGAGCTGTTTTTT. This gives the protein CAWSVRRGGQRNTGELFF.

J is TRBJ1-6 and V is TRBV7-9; TRBD1 matches at 7 bases. This CDR3 contains 19 residues. Germline CDR1 and CDR2: SEHNR and FQNEAQ (reference sequence). Trimming cost V 5 bases and J 0 bases; bases outside gene matches: 13. CDR3 sequence reads: CASSRMTGNVGSYNSPLHF. Here the CDR3 DNA reads TGTGCCAGCAGCCGAATGACAGGGAATGTTGGCTCCTATAATTCACCCCTCCACTTT.

The CDR3 DNA reads TGTGCCTGGATGCAGGGGGTCAGCACTGAAGCTTTCTTT. Protein product: CAWMQGVSTEAFF. The J gene is TRBJ1-1, the V gene TRBV30; TRBD1 agrees at 7 bases. Germline V lookup: CDR1 GTSNPN, CDR2 SVGIG (reference sequence). This CDR3 contains 13 residues. With V trimmed by 4 bases and J by 4 bases, 6 bases remained unmatched.

This clone showed up just a few times. The V and J genes are TRBV29-1 and TRBJ1-3; D perhaps matches TRBD1 (5 bases). CDR1 and CDR2 from the germline V gene are SQVTM and ANQGSEA. The CDR3 loop spans 15 amino acids. The V end lost 6 bases, the J end lost 0 bases, and 15 bases lay between the germline ends. The CDR3 spells CSVTPRAHSGNTIYF. The CDR3 DNA reads as TGCAGCGTCACACCCAGGGCCCACTCTGGAAACACCATATATTTT.